This T cell receptor beta chain was identified in a study of beta chain features in type 1 diabetes. About the research overall: Cell yields, age and gender were similar between patients and healthy donors. Regarding the study as a whole: For patients, the naive, central memory and Treg TCRB repertoires appeared more alike than for healthy donors. Individuals with type 1 diabetes displayed fewer insertions and more deletions at VDJ junctions. Type 1 diabetes patients showed a moderate but significant shortening of TCRB CDR3s in all four CD4+ subsets.

The entirety of the isolated RNA underwent reverse transcription, so expressed TCRB transcripts were sequenced. Profiling relied on immunoSEQ multiplex PCR, and the TCRdb table lists in-frame clones only, not all of them. The sample has around 53,000 clones; about 60% are singletons. This clone was found a few times. Its antigen remains unknown. Unmatched junction bases numbered 12, after V lost 6 bases and J lost 4 bases. The CDR3 contains 17 residues. The germline V gene encodes CDR1 SNHLY and CDR2 FYNNEI. Only one heparinised blood draw was taken per donor, and its volume averaged around 110 mL. The J gene is TRBJ2-1, the V gene TRBV2; 10 bases align to TRBD2. The sample taken for sequencing was stem cell memory CD4+ T cells from blood. The clonotype was recovered from a woman in her twenties or thirties with type 1 diabetes. The CDR3 region is CASRVTPEAGGYNEQFF. DNA for the CDR3: TGTGCCAGCAGAGTTACCCCAGAAGCGGGAGGGTACAATGAGCAGTTCTTC.